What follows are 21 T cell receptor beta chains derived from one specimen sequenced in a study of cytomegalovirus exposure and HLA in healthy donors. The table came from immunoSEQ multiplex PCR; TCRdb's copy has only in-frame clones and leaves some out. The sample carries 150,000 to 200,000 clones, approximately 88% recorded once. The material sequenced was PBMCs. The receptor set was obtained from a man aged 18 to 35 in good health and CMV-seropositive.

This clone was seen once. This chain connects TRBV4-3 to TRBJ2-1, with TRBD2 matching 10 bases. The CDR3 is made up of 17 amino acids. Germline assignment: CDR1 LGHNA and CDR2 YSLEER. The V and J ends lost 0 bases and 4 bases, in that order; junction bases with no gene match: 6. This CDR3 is CASSQDVGLAVYNEQFF. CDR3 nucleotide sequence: TGCGCCAGCAGCCAAGATGTCGGACTAGCGGTTTACAATGAGCAGTTCTTC.

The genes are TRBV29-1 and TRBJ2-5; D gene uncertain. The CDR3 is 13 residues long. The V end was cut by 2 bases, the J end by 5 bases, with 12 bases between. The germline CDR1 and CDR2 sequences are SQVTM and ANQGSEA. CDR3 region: CSVEPRQLETQYF. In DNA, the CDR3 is TGCAGCGTTGAACCCAGGCAGTTGGAGACCCAGTACTTC. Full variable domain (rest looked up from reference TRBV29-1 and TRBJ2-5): SAVISQKPSRDICQRGTSLTIQCQVDSQVTMMFWYRQQPGQSLTLIATANQGSEATYESGFVIDKFPISRPNLTFSTLTVSNMSPEDSSIYLCSVEPRQLETQYFGPGTRLLVL.

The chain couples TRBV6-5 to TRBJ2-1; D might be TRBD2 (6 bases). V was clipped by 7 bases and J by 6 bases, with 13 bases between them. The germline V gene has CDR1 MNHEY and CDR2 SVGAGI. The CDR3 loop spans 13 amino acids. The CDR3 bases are TGTGCCAGCACCGGGACTTCTGGCAATGAGCAGTTCTTC. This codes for CASTGTSGNEQFF.

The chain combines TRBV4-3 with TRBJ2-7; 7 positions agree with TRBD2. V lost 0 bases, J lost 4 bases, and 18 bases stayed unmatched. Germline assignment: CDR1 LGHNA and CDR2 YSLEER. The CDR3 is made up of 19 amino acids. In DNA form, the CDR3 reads TGCGCCAGCAGCCAAGAGGGAGGTAGGCTAGCGGTTCGTGGGTACGAGCAGTACTTC. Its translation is CASSQEGGRLAVRGYEQYF.

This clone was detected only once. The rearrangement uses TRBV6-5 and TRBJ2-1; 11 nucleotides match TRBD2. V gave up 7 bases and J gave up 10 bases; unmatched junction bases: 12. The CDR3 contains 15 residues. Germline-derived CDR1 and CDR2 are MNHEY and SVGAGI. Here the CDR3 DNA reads TGTGCCAGCACCGAACTAGCGGGGGCCGGGGGGGAGCAGTTCTTC. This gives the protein CASTELAGAGGEQFF.

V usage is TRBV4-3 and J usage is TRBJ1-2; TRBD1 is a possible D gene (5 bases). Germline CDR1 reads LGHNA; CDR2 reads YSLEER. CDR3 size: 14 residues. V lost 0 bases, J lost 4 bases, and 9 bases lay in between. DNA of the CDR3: TGCGCCAGCAGCCAAGATTCAGGGCCCTATGGCTACACCTTC. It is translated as CASSQDSGPYGYTF.

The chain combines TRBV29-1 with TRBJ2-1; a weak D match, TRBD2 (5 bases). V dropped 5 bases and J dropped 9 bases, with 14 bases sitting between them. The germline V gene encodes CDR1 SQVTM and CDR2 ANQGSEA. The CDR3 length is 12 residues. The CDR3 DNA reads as TGCAGCGTTTCCCGAGCGGCGACTGAGCAGTTCTTC. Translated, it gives CSVSRAATEQFF.

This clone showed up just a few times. The CDR3, as DNA: TGCGCCAGCAGCCCCACCTATGACAGCAGGTCCTACGAGCAGTACTTC. Translation: CASSPTYDSRSYEQYF. The chain uses TRBV4-3 and TRBJ2-7, with D tentatively TRBD1 (5 bases). Trimming shortened V by 4 bases and J by 1 base, and 17 bases separated the two germline ends. The CDR3 is 16 residues long. CDR1 LGHNA and CDR2 YSLEER come from the germline V gene.

Here the CDR3 DNA reads TGTGCCAGCAGCCAGCGTCTCTCAGCAGGGTACCAAGAGACCCAGTACTTC. Its translation: CASSQRLSAGYQETQYF. The chain carries TRBV7-2 and TRBJ2-5, with D perhaps TRBD1 (5 bases). The length of the CDR3 is 17 residues. The germline V gene has CDR1 SGHTA and CDR2 FQGNSA. The V end was cut by 5 bases, the J end by 0 bases, with 19 bases between.

CDR3 bases: TGCGCCAGCAGCTTACCGGGACAGGGTGATCAGCCCCAGCATTTT. This gives the protein CASSLPGQGDQPQHF. The rearrangement joins TRBV5-1 to TRBJ1-5; TRBD1 agrees at 9 bases. This CDR3 contains 15 residues. Germline CDR1 reads SGHRS; CDR2 reads YFSETQ. J lost 5 bases, V lost 2 bases, and 5 bases had no gene match. Filled out from reference TRBV5-1 and TRBJ1-5, the complete variable domain reads KAGVTQTPRYLIKTRGQQVTLSCSPISGHRSVSWYQQTPGQGLQFLFEYFSETQRNKGNFPGRFSGRQFSNSRSEMNVSTLELGDSALYLCASSLPGQGDQPQHFGDGTRLSIL.

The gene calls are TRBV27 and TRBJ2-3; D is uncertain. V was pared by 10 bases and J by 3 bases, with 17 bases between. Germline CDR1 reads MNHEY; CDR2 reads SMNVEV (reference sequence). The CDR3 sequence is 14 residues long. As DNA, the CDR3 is TGTGCCACACGGAGAAATGCCGGGACAGATACGCAGTATTTT. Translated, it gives CATRRNAGTDTQYF.

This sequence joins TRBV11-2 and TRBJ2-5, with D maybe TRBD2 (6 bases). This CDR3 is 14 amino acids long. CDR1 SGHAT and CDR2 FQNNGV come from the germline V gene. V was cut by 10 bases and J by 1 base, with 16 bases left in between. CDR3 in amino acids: CATNTGTPQETQYF. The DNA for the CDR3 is TGTGCCACCAACACCGGGACTCCCCAAGAGACCCAGTACTTC.

The CDR3 region has the DNA TGTGCCAGCAGCCGCGGATTGCGAGATAATGAAAAACTGTTTTTT. Amino acids: CASSRGLRDNEKLFF. The chain carries TRBV5-8 and TRBJ1-4; D uncertain. Germline CDR1 is SGHTS and CDR2 is YDEGEE. This CDR3 has 15 residues. V lost 4 bases and J lost 4, with 14 bases in between. Filled out from reference TRBV5-8 and TRBJ1-4, the complete variable domain reads EAGVTQSPTHLIKTRGQQATLRCSPISGHTSVYWYQQALGLGLQFLLWYDEGEERNRGNFPPRFSGRQFPNYSSELNVNALELEDSALYLCASSRGLRDNEKLFFGSGTQLSVL.

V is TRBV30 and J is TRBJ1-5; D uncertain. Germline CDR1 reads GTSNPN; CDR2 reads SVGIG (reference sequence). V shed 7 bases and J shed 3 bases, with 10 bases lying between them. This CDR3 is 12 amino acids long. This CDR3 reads CAFTDPNQPQHF. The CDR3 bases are TGTGCCTTTACAGATCCCAATCAGCCCCAGCATTTT.

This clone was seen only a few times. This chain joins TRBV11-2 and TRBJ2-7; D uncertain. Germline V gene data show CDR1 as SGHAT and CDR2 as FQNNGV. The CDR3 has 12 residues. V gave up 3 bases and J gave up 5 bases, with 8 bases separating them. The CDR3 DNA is TGTGCCAGCAGCTTGAAAGAGGACGAGCAGTACTTC. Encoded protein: CASSLKEDEQYF.

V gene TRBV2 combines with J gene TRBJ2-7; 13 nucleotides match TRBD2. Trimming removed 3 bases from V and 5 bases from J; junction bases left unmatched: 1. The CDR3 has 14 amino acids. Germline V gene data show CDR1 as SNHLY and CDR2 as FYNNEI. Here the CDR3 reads CASSETSGRNEQYF. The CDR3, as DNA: TGTGCCAGCAGTGAGACTAGCGGGAGGAACGAGCAGTACTTC. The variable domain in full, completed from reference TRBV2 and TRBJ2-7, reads EPEVTQTPSHQVTQMGQEVILRCVPISNHLYFYWYRQILGQKVEFLVSFYNNEISEKSEIFDDQFSVERPDGSNFTLKIRSTKLEDSAMYFCASSETSGRNEQYFGPGTRLTVT.

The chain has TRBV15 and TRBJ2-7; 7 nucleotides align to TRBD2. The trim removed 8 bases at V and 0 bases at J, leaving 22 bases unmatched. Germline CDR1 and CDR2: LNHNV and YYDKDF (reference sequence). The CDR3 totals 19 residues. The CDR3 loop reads CATRERTGTTLTGSYEQYF. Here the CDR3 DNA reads TGTGCCACCCGGGAACGTACCGGGACTACCCTTACAGGCTCCTACGAGCAGTACTTC.

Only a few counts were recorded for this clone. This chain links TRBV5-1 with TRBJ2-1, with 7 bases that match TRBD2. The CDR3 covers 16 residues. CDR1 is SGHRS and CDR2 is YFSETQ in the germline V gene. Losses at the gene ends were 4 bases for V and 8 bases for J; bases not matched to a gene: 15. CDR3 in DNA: TGCGCCAGCAGCACCCGATCTAGCGGCGGAGGCGATGAGCAGTTCTTC. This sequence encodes CASSTRSSGGGDEQFF.

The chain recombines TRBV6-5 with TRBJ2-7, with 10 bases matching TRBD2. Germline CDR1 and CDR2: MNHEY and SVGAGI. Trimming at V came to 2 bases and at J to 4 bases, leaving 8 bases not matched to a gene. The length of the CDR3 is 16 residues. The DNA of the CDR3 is TGTGCCAGCAGTTACGAGGCTAGCGGGAGTAGGTACGAGCAGTACTTC. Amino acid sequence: CASSYEASGSRYEQYF.

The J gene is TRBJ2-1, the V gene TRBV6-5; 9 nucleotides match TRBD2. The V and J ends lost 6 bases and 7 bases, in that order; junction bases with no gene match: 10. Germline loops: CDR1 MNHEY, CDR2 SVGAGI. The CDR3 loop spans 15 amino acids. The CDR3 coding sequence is TGTGCCAGCAGACGCGGGAGGGCGGAGAGTAATGAGCAGTTCTTC. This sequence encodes CASRRGRAESNEQFF.

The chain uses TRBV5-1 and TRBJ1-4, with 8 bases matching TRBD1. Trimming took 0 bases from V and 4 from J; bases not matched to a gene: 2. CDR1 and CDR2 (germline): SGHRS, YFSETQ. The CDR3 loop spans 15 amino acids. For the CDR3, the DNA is TGCGCCAGCAGCTTGGGGGGACAGGATAATGAAAAACTGTTTTTT. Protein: CASSLGGQDNEKLFF.